This TCR beta chain was recorded in a study of vaccination and CD4 T cells after COVID-19. Treatment denoted: roughly 10-day PBMC culture with coronavirus spike peptide pools or control peptides (ViraFEST assay). Sequencing of the DNA from cultured CD4+ T cells was carried out with the Oncomine TCR Beta short-read assay. Each CDR3 protein is one row after TCRdb ran MiXCR on the PCR reads. The data contain about 14,000 distinct CDR3 sequences, 60% to 70% of them seen just once; the ten biggest clones take up 7.4%. As for this clonotype: The antigen is not known.

Germline V gene lookup returns CDR1 DFQATT and CDR2 SNEGSKA (reference sequence). Trimming removed 0 bases from V and 0 bases from J, with 21 bases in between. The CDR3 runs 19 residues. This receptor was taken from a human donor who had recovered from COVID-19. Source material: CD4+ T cells from blood, cultured in vitro. This chain links TRBV20-1 with TRBJ2-1; D tentatively fits TRBD1 or TRBD2 (5 bases each). The CDR3 protein is CSAREPLGRRRVSYNEQFF. The CDR3 DNA reads as TGCAGTGCTAGAGAGCCCCTGGGGCGGAGGCGGGTCTCCTACAATGAGCAGTTCTTC.